The 29 T cell receptor beta chains listed next were all sequenced from one sample in a study of cytomegalovirus exposure and HLA in healthy donors. The PCR used 60 Vbeta and 13 Jbeta primers. Profiled with immunoSEQ multiplex PCR; TCRdb holds only in-frame clones, not every one. This repertoire shows about 200,000 clones, roughly four fifths found once; its top ten account for 6.5%. Specimen: PBMCs. The receptors come from a woman between 50 and 59 years old in good health and CMV-seropositive.

The V gene is TRBV18, the J gene TRBJ1-5; the D gene is possibly TRBD1 (6 bases). The CDR3 is made up of 15 amino acids. V was shortened by 4 bases and J by 3 bases, with 13 bases between the two germline ends. CDR1 is KGHSH and CDR2 is LQKENI in the germline V gene. As DNA, the CDR3 is TGTGCCAGCTCACGGGATGAGGGGGTCAATCAGCCCCAGCATTTT. Amino acid sequence: CASSRDEGVNQPQHF.

The J gene is TRBJ1-1, the V gene TRBV5-4; D is unresolved. This CDR3 region has 15 residues. CDR1 SGHNT and CDR2 YYREEE come from the germline V gene (reference sequence). V lost 0 bases and J 1 base, leaving 10 bases between the germline ends. DNA of the CDR3: TGTGCCAGCAGCTTGGCCCAGAAGTCGAACACTGAAGCTTTCTTT. It translates to CASSLAQKSNTEAFF.

This rearrangement joins TRBV6-6 to TRBJ1-1, with D possibly being TRBD1 (6 bases). CDR1 MNHNY and CDR2 SVGAGI come from the germline V gene (reference sequence). V lost 5 bases to trimming and J lost 1 base, with 14 bases between them. The CDR3 sequence is 15 residues long. This chain's CDR3 is CASSKPGHTNTEAFF. CDR3 DNA sequence: TGTGCCAGCAGTAAACCGGGACATACGAACACTGAAGCTTTCTTT.

The chain links TRBV7-9 to TRBJ2-1, with 11 bases aligning to TRBD2. Trimming took 0 bases from V and 7 from J; bases not matched to a gene: 8. The germline V gene has CDR1 SEHNR and CDR2 FQNEAQ (reference sequence). The CDR3 spans 17 residues. Here the CDR3 DNA reads TGTGCCAGCAGCTTAGCGCTGGGACTAGCGGACCAGAATGAGCAGTTCTTC. Its protein is CASSLALGLADQNEQFF.

The gene calls are TRBV14 and TRBJ1-1; 7 positions match TRBD1. Losses at the gene ends were 0 bases for V and 8 bases for J; bases not matched to a gene: 6. The CDR3 runs to 14 residues. Germline-derived CDR1 and CDR2 are SGHDN and FVKESK. The CDR3 nucleotides are TGTGCCAGCAGCCAAGATTGGGGGACAGCGGAAGCTTTCTTT. Its protein product is CASSQDWGTAEAFF.

The chain carries TRBV28 and TRBJ1-2; 8 bases are a match to TRBD1. Trimming cost V 7 bases and J 7 bases; bases outside gene matches: 8. Germline CDR1 and CDR2: MDHEN and SYDVKM. CDR3 length: 13 residues. The DNA of the CDR3 is TGTGCCAGCACCCATCCAGGGGGCCGTGGCTACACCTTC. This translates into CASTHPGGRGYTF.

The chain has TRBV23-1 and TRBJ1-1; tentatively, D is TRBD1 (6 bases). TRBV23-1 is an ORF, with its function uncertain. The CDR3 length is 17 residues. Trimming stripped 8 bases from V and 0 bases from J, with 22 bases between. The CDR3 DNA reads TGCGCCAGCTCCCACGGGGGGCAGGGATTGGTGAACACTGAAGCTTTCTTT. Encoded protein: CASSHGGQGLVNTEAFF.

Only one count was recorded for this clone. The V and J genes are TRBV27 and TRBJ2-5; 7 nucleotides agree with TRBD1. The CDR3 totals 15 residues. V shed 10 bases and J 4 bases; nucleotides not matched to a gene: 15. In germline, CDR1 is MNHEY, CDR2 SMNVEV (reference sequence). The CDR3 DNA is TGTGCCAACTATCCGGACAGGACGCAGGGAGAGACCCAGTACTTC. Protein: CANYPDRTQGETQYF.

This rearrangement joins TRBV6-1 to TRBJ1-6; no definite D call. The V end lost 7 bases, the J end lost 8 bases, and 15 bases lay between the germline ends. The CDR3 has 14 residues. CDR1 MNHNS and CDR2 SASEGT come from the germline V gene. This chain's CDR3 is CASIQISGDSPLHF. The DNA of the CDR3 is TGTGCCAGCATCCAAATCTCGGGTGATTCACCCCTCCACTTT.

The chain uses TRBV7-3 and TRBJ2-1; D ambiguous. The V end was cut by 5 bases, the J end by 7 bases, with 9 bases between. Germline V gene data show CDR1 as SGHTA and CDR2 as FQGTGA. CDR3 length: 12 amino acids. This chain's CDR3 is CASSNPGNEQFF. The CDR3 region has the DNA TGTGCCAGCAGCAACCCGGGTAATGAGCAGTTCTTC.

The V gene is TRBV7-8, the J gene TRBJ2-1, with D possibly matching TRBD2 (6 bases). Germline-derived CDR1 and CDR2 are SGHVS and FQNEAQ. The CDR3 extends over 18 amino acids. Trimming left V 1 base short and J 8 bases short, with 24 bases between. CDR3 in DNA: TGTGCCAGCAGCTTAGGGTGGGAGGACCTCTTCGTCAGGGATGAGCAGTTCTTC. Protein product: CASSLGWEDLFVRDEQFF.

CDR3 residues: CASSSQQVSNYGYTF. In nucleotides, the CDR3 is TGCGCCAGCAGCTCTCAACAAGTATCTAACTATGGCTACACCTTC. The chain recombines TRBV5-1 with TRBJ1-2, with unresolved D. Trimming removed 3 bases from V and 0 bases from J, with 12 bases in between. The CDR3 is made up of 15 amino acids. Germline CDR1 and CDR2: SGHRS and YFSETQ.

V gene TRBV7-9 combines with J gene TRBJ1-3; D is ambiguous. V lost 6 bases, J lost 2 bases, and 14 bases lay in between. This CDR3 spans 15 amino acids. Germline V gives CDR1 SEHNR, CDR2 FQNEAQ (reference sequence). CDR3 sequence: CASSFRSGAGNTIYF. Written as DNA, the CDR3 is TGTGCCAGCAGTTTCCGGTCCGGAGCTGGAAACACCATATATTTT.

This clone was counted between two and nine times. This specimen includes other DNA sequences encoding the same CDR3. J is TRBJ1-5 and V is TRBV18; weak D call: TRBD1 (5 bases). Germline CDR1 KGHSH, CDR2 LQKENI. This CDR3 comprises 13 residues. Trimming left V 3 bases short and J 5 bases short, with 8 bases between. In nucleotides, the CDR3 is TGTGCCAGCTCACCGGGGGGGGATCAGCCCCAGCATTTT. This translates into CASSPGGDQPQHF.

As regards this clone: In this CDR3 the conserved last residue, phenylalanine or tryptophan, is missing, so a read error is likely. The chain carries TRBV11-2 and TRBJ2-3, with D unresolved. Germline V CDR1 and CDR2: SGHAT, FQNNGV. The CDR3 extends over 14 amino acids. Deletions cut 2 bases from V and 2 bases from J, with 8 bases between. Here the CDR3 DNA reads TGTGCCAGCAGCTTAATACTGATCACAGATACGCAGTATTGT. Residues: CASSLILITDTQYC.

V is TRBV6-5 and J is TRBJ1-1; perhaps TRBD1 as D (5 bases). Trimming pared 6 bases from V and 7 bases from J, leaving 9 bases between. CDR1 and CDR2 (germline): MNHEY, SVGAGI. This CDR3 is built from 11 residues. CDR3 sequence: CASSNGGEAFF. DNA for the CDR3: TGTGCCAGCAGCAACGGGGGTGAAGCTTTCTTT.

The chain carries TRBV28 and TRBJ2-5; TRBD1 is a possible D gene (5 bases). Germline-derived CDR1 and CDR2 are MDHEN and SYDVKM. The length of the CDR3 is 18 residues. V lost 3 bases and J lost 3, with 23 bases in between. CDR3 nucleotides: TGTGCCAGCAGTTTTTCCCTTATGCCAGGGCCCCGAAAAGAGACCCAGTACTTC. Translating it yields CASSFSLMPGPRKETQYF.

The rearrangement links TRBV5-1 to TRBJ2-2; D possibly corresponds to TRBD2 (7 bases). The CDR3 totals 16 residues. Per germline, CDR1 SGHRS and CDR2 YFSETQ. V lost 1 base, J lost 1 base, and 11 bases lay in between. CDR3 sequence (DNA): TGCGCCAGCAGCTTGCCGGGGGGCCTGAACACCGGGGAGCTGTTTTTT. This translates into CASSLPGGLNTGELFF.

CDR3 sequence (DNA): TGTGCCAGCACGGGGGGACTGGCGGGAAAAACGCAGTATTTT. Its protein product is CASTGGLAGKTQYF. The chain recombines TRBV11-2 with TRBJ2-3; 7 nucleotides agree with TRBD2. The CDR3 extends over 14 amino acids. The V gene's germline CDR1 is SGHAT and CDR2 FQNNGV. V lost 7 bases, J lost 9 bases, and 13 bases stayed unmatched.

The J gene is TRBJ2-2, the V gene TRBV5-1, with 8 bases identical to TRBD2. V lost 4 bases, J lost 4 bases, and 9 bases stayed unmatched. CDR3 length equals 16 residues. In germline, CDR1 is SGHRS, CDR2 YFSETQ. CDR3 DNA sequence: TGCGCCAGCAGCCCAGCCGCGGGGGGATCCACCGGGGAGCTGTTTTTT. This gives the protein CASSPAAGGSTGELFF.

The J gene is TRBJ2-6, the V gene TRBV28; the D is unclear. The V end lost 7 bases, the J end lost 0 bases, and 10 bases lay between the germline ends. CDR3 size: 15 residues. CDR1 and CDR2 (germline): MDHEN, SYDVKM. CDR3 region: CASIHRFSGANVLTF. The CDR3 coding sequence is TGTGCCAGCATACACAGATTCTCTGGGGCCAACGTCCTGACTTTC.

As DNA, the CDR3 is TGTGCCATGTCGGGACTAGCGGGAGGGAGCTCCTACAATGAGCAGTTCTTC. This gives the protein CAMSGLAGGSSYNEQFF. The chain combines TRBV10-3 with TRBJ2-1; 16 bases are a match to TRBD2. The CDR3 sequence is 17 residues long. Germline values: CDR1 ENHRY, CDR2 SYGVKD. V was clipped by 9 bases and J by 0 bases; unmatched bases: 5.

The V and J genes are TRBV6-1 and TRBJ1-4; 10 nucleotides agree with TRBD1. CDR3 length equals 15 residues. The V and J ends lost 1 base and 8 bases, in that order; junction bases with no gene match: 4. Per the germline V gene, CDR1 is MNHNS and CDR2 is SASEGT. The CDR3 region has the DNA TGTGCCAGCAGTGAAGGGGGACAGGGGAGGGAAAAACTGTTTTTT. Translating it yields CASSEGGQGREKLFF.

In its sample, this clone was seen a few times. This chain uses TRBV5-5 with TRBJ1-2; maybe TRBD1 (5 bases). Germline V CDR1 and CDR2: SGHKS, YYEKEE (reference sequence). Trimming took off 2 bases at V and 2 bases at J, with 10 bases between the two ends. The CDR3 is made up of 14 amino acids. The CDR3 here is CASSFGEGNYGYTF. Here the CDR3 DNA reads TGTGCCAGCAGCTTCGGGGAGGGGAACTATGGCTACACCTTC. Looking up the rest from reference TRBV5-5 and TRBJ1-2 gives the full variable domain: DAGVTQSPTHLIKTRGQQVTLRCSPISGHKSVSWYQQVLGQGPQFIFQYYEKEERGRGNFPDRFSARQFPNYSSELNVNALLLGDSALYLCASSFGEGNYGYTFGSGTRLTVV.

The rearrangement links TRBV11-2 to TRBJ2-6; possibly TRBD2 for D (7 bases). CDR3 length equals 18 residues. Trimming left V 6 bases short and J 2 bases short, with 20 bases between. Germline V CDR1 and CDR2: SGHAT, FQNNGV. CDR3 protein: CASRLTGRAAAGANVLTF. Here the CDR3 DNA reads TGTGCCAGCAGGCTCACAGGGAGGGCTGCTGCTGGGGCCAACGTCCTGACTTTC.

CDR3 in amino acids: CASSLGSEQGVTEAFF. The CDR3 bases are TGTGCCAGCAGCTTAGGGTCTGAGCAGGGGGTCACTGAAGCTTTCTTT. This sequence joins TRBV13 and TRBJ1-1; TRBD1 matches at 7 bases. Germline-derived CDR1 and CDR2 are PRHDT and FYEKMQ (reference sequence). J lost 4 bases, V lost 0 bases, and 8 bases had no gene match. This CDR3 contains 16 residues.

The CDR3 is CAWSTSGKVSFEQYF. DNA of the CDR3: TGTGCCTGGAGTACCAGCGGGAAGGTCTCCTTTGAGCAGTACTTC. The rearrangement joins TRBV30 to TRBJ2-7; 7 bases line up with TRBD2. This CDR3 is 15 amino acids long. Trimming removed 2 bases from V and 7 bases from J; junction bases left unmatched: 14. Germline V gene data show CDR1 as GTSNPN and CDR2 as SVGIG (reference sequence). The variable domain in full, completed from reference TRBV30 and TRBJ2-7, reads SQTIHQWPATLVQPVGSPLSLECTVEGTSNPNLYWYRQAAGRGLQLLFYSVGIGQISSEVPQNLSASRPQDRQFILSSKKLLLSDSGFYLCAWSTSGKVSFEQYFGPGTRLTVT.

This chain connects TRBV4-2 to TRBJ1-4, with a possible D match to TRBD1 (6 bases). V lost 1 base and J lost 6, with 12 bases in between. The CDR3 has 15 amino acids. Looked up from germline, CDR1 is LGHNA and CDR2 is YNFKEQ. The CDR3 region is CASSQAAQGDEKLFF. The CDR3 coding sequence is TGTGCCAGCAGCCAAGCGGCACAGGGAGATGAAAAACTGTTTTTT.

This clone was detected only once. The chain employs TRBV9 and TRBJ2-1, with a weak D call TRBD2 (6 bases). Germline V lookup: CDR1 SGDLS, CDR2 YYNGEE. The CDR3 runs to 17 residues. V was clipped by 5 bases and J by 6 bases, with 24 bases between them. CDR3 coding DNA: TGTGCCAGCAGTCCTAGTCCAAGCGGGTCGGCGGCCAATGAGCAGTTCTTC. This translates into CASSPSPSGSAANEQFF.